This TCR beta chain emerged from a study of OX40 agonist ivuxolimab in advanced cancers. General study points: Partial responders treated at 0.1-3.0 mg/kg exhibited clonal expansion among the lowest measured.

Comments on this clone: Its target is unknown.

The CDR3 length is 14 residues. Per germline, CDR1 LGHNA and CDR2 YSLEER. V gave up 1 base and J gave up 4 bases, with 10 bases separating them. Sequencing used immunoSEQ multiplex PCR; TCRdb keeps in-frame clones, though not all of them. The table includes roughly 40,000 clones, around 84% detected once. This chain joins TRBV4-3 and TRBJ1-1; no clear D gene. The sequence was collected from an adult with an advanced solid tumor such as melanoma, head and neck, liver or kidney cancer. The sequencing here drew on CD4+ or CD8+ T cells sorted from blood, taken in a trial of the OX40 agonist ivuxolimab. For the CDR3, the DNA is TGCGCCAGCAGCCAAGGATTGGGAGGCACTGAAGCTTTCTTT. Residues: CASSQGLGGTEAFF.